These 23 T cell receptor beta chains originate from one sample sequenced in a study of T-cell reconstitution after alpha-beta-depleted transplantation in children. Using unique molecular identifiers, the investigators prepared the TCRbeta library. TCRdb processed the PCR reads anew with MiXCR; each CDR3 protein has one entry. Here the sample spans nearly 400,000 distinct CDR3 sequences, about a fifth being singletons. The specimen was PBMCs from the stem cell graft donor, collected from the stem cell graft. These receptors were obtained from a human donor who donated a stem cell graft to a child with acute myeloid leukemia.

At least ten counts were recorded for this clonotype. The rearrangement uses TRBV12-3 or TRBV12-4 and TRBJ2-1; 7 bases match TRBD2. The CDR3 sequence is 16 residues long. J was trimmed by 0 bases and V by 10 bases; bases with no gene match: 12. CDR3: CAILRREGSSYNEQFF. CDR3 sequence (DNA): TGTGCCATCCTCAGGAGGGAGGGAAGCTCCTACAATGAGCAGTTCTTC.

The chain links TRBV24-1 to TRBJ2-7; TRBD1 matches at 12 bases. CDR1 and CDR2 from the germline V gene are KGHDR and SFDVKD. The CDR3 length is 15 residues. Losses at the gene ends were 7 bases for V and 7 bases for J; bases not matched to a gene: 10. CDR3 DNA: TGTGCCACCAGCCCCGGGACAGGGGGCTCGGGGGAGCAGTACTTC. Translating gives CATSPGTGGSGEQYF.

This clonotype was detected ten times or more. J is TRBJ2-7 and V is TRBV29-1, with 8 positions matching TRBD1. The length of the CDR3 is 13 residues. J was trimmed by 7 bases and V by 1 base; bases with no gene match: 6. Looked up from germline, CDR1 is SQVTM and CDR2 is ANQGSEA. CDR3 sequence: CSVEVTGVGEQYF. The CDR3 DNA reads TGCAGCGTTGAAGTGACAGGGGTAGGGGAGCAGTACTTC.

This clonotype has at least ten counts. V gene TRBV13 combines with J gene TRBJ2-2; D ambiguous. Germline V CDR1 and CDR2: PRHDT, FYEKMQ (reference sequence). The CDR3 loop spans 12 amino acids. Deletions cut 5 bases from V and 3 bases from J, with 4 bases between. CDR3 DNA: TGTGCCAGCAGCCCGTACACCGGGGAGCTGTTTTTT. Translation gives CASSPYTGELFF.

This clonotype has a handful of counts. The V and J genes are TRBV4-3 and TRBJ2-1; 8 nucleotides match TRBD2. Trimming removed 3 bases from V and 6 bases from J; junction bases left unmatched: 7. This CDR3 region has 15 residues. CDR1 and CDR2 from the germline V gene are LGHNA and YSLEER. For the CDR3, the DNA is TGCGCCAGCAGCCAGTACACGGGAGGGCTCAATGAGCAGTTCTTC. It is translated as CASSQYTGGLNEQFF.

Regarding this clonotype: With a much larger clone just one base away, this may be a read error. V and J are TRBV2 and TRBJ2-5; TRBD2 matches at 12 bases. From germline, CDR1 is SNHLY and CDR2 FYNNEI. The CDR3 consists of 16 residues. V was pared by 6 bases and J by 5 bases, with 10 bases of the junction left unmatched. CDR3 region: CASRPTSGRNSETQYF. In nucleotides, the CDR3 is TGTGCCAGCAGACCGACTAGCGGGAGAAATAGCGAGACCCAGTACTTC.

This rearrangement joins TRBV2 to TRBJ1-2; 7 nucleotides match TRBD1. There are 16 residues in the CDR3. Trimming cost V 4 bases and J 8 bases; bases outside gene matches: 16. The germline V gene has CDR1 SNHLY and CDR2 FYNNEI. CDR3 bases: TGTGCCAGCAGTGGGGGGACAGTCTTTCGGCGGGGCGGCTACACCTTC. Translated: CASSGGTVFRRGGYTF.

Only a few counts were recorded for this clonotype. The chain has TRBV20-1 and TRBJ2-3; D gene ambiguous. This CDR3 comprises 13 residues. Trimming pared 6 bases from V and 8 bases from J, leaving 18 bases between. Germline CDR1 is DFQATT and CDR2 is SNEGSKA (reference sequence). Here the CDR3 DNA reads TGCAGTGCCGCCGATCCTTCCACCGGTACGCAGTATTTT. Translated, it gives CSAADPSTGTQYF.

The V call is TRBV9, the J call TRBJ2-7, with D tentatively TRBD2 (7 bases). Germline CDR1 is SGDLS and CDR2 is YYNGEE. The V end was cut by 3 bases, the J end by 0 bases, with 13 bases between. The CDR3 consists of 15 residues. CDR3 DNA: TGTGCCAGCAGCGCCGGGGGCGGGAGCTCCTACGAGCAGTACTTC. It encodes CASSAGGGSSYEQYF. The whole variable domain, remainder taken from reference TRBV9 and TRBJ2-7, is DSGVTQTPKHLITATGQRVTLRCSPRSGDLSVYWYQQSLDQGLQFLIQYYNGEERAKGNILERFSAQQFPDLHSELNLSSLELGDSALYFCASSAGGGSSYEQYFGPGTRLTVT.

V gene TRBV5-1 combines with J gene TRBJ2-1; 11 bases are shared with TRBD2. V lost 2 bases and J lost 15; bases outside the gene matches: 7. The CDR3 extends over 13 amino acids. CDR1 is SGHRS, CDR2 YFSETQ, per germline. In DNA form, the CDR3 reads TGCGCCAGCAGCTTTACTAGCGGGAGAGTGAGGTTCTTC. Protein sequence: CASSFTSGRVRFF.

This clonotype was counted between two and nine times. The gene calls are TRBV7-9 and TRBJ1-3; D possibly corresponds to TRBD1 (5 bases). The germline gives CDR1 SEHNR, CDR2 FQNEAQ (reference sequence). V lost 7 bases and J lost 6, with 13 bases in between. There are 13 residues in the CDR3. DNA for the CDR3: TGTGCCAGCATCTGGGACGGAGAAAACACCATATATTTT. Its translation is CASIWDGENTIYF. Variable domain in full (rest from reference TRBV7-9 and TRBJ1-3): DTGVSQNPRHKITKRGQNVTFRCDPISEHNRLYWYRQTLGQGPEFLTYFQNEAQLEKSRLLSDRFSAERPKGSFSTLEIQRTEQGDSAMYLCASIWDGENTIYFGEGSWLTVV.

The genes are TRBV5-1 and TRBJ2-3; no firm D call. V was pared by 0 bases and J by 0 bases, with 11 bases between. This CDR3 spans 16 amino acids. Germline V CDR1 and CDR2: SGHRS, YFSETQ. CDR3 sequence reads: CASSLDPGWSTDTQYF. In DNA, the CDR3 is TGCGCCAGCAGCTTGGACCCTGGGTGGAGCACAGATACGCAGTATTTT.

Details on this clonotype: A much larger clone lies one base from this, so it may be a read error. The chain joins TRBV29-1 to TRBJ2-1; no definite D call. Trimming took 0 bases from V and 4 from J, leaving 19 bases between them. The CDR3 extends over 17 amino acids. Germline loops: CDR1 SQVTM, CDR2 ANQGSEA. DNA of the CDR3: TGCAGCGTTGAAGATCCCCGCGGCAGGAGTCGGTACAATGAGCAGTTCTTC. Protein: CSVEDPRGRSRYNEQFF.

J is TRBJ2-3 and V is TRBV12-3 or TRBV12-4; a weak D match, TRBD2 (6 bases). This CDR3 spans 11 amino acids. Trimming shortened V by 7 bases and J by 7 bases, and 9 bases separated the two germline ends. CDR3 residues: CASTGGNTQYF. The CDR3, as DNA: TGTGCCAGCACCGGAGGGAATACGCAGTATTTT.

This chain uses TRBV7-2 with TRBJ2-1; D remains unclear. This CDR3 has 15 amino acids. V lost 1 base to trimming and J lost 0 bases, with 7 bases between them. CDR1 and CDR2 from the germline V gene are SGHTA and FQGNSA. The CDR3: CASSLVDNSYNEQFF. The CDR3, as DNA: TGTGCCAGCAGCTTAGTAGATAACTCCTACAATGAGCAGTTCTTC.

The V call is TRBV20-1, the J call TRBJ1-5, with unresolved D. This CDR3 has 15 amino acids. CDR1 is DFQATT, CDR2 SNEGSKA, per germline (reference sequence). Trimming left V 1 base short and J 0 bases short, with 10 bases between. CDR3 region: CSARVGSDSNQPQHF. The CDR3 region has the DNA TGCAGTGCTAGAGTAGGCAGCGATAGCAATCAGCCCCAGCATTTT.

The chain joins TRBV20-1 to TRBJ2-1; 16 bases agree with TRBD2. V lost 6 bases, J lost 2 bases, and 7 bases stayed unmatched. The germline V gene has CDR1 DFQATT and CDR2 SNEGSKA (reference sequence). The CDR3 extends over 17 amino acids. For the CDR3, the DNA is TGCAGTGCCGGGGGGACTAGCGGGAGGGCCGCCTACAATGAGCAGTTCTTC. It is translated as CSAGGTSGRAAYNEQFF.

This clonotype was detected only a few times. This chain connects TRBV28 to TRBJ1-5; no firm D call. This CDR3 contains 15 residues. Germline CDR1 and CDR2: MDHEN and SYDVKM. V was shortened by 5 bases and J by 0 bases, with 11 bases between the two germline ends. CDR3: CASSLQTYSNQPQHF. The DNA for the CDR3 is TGTGCCAGCAGTCTACAGACTTATAGCAATCAGCCCCAGCATTTT.

The rearrangement uses TRBV6-1 and TRBJ2-7; D might be TRBD1 or TRBD2, each matching 5 bases. V was cut by 10 bases and J by 6 bases, with 19 bases left in between. The CDR3 spans 13 residues. From germline, CDR1 is MNHNS and CDR2 SASEGT. The CDR3 region has the DNA TGTGCCACGGTAACGGGGCTGTTGGGCGAGCAGTACTTC. This sequence encodes CATVTGLLGEQYF.

This clonotype was observed many times. The junction does not match germline at one end; this may be a read error. J is TRBJ1-1 and V is TRBV12-3 or TRBV12-4, with TRBD1 as a possible D gene (6 bases). CDR3 length: 14 residues. Here the CDR3 DNA reads TGTGCCAGCACTTTAGCGCAGGGGCGGAGTGAAGCTTTCTTT. Residues: CASTLAQGRSEAFF.

There are many counts of this clonotype. The chain is built from TRBV15 and TRBJ1-5; no clear D. CDR3 size: 15 residues. CDR1 is LNHNV and CDR2 is YYDKDF in the germline V gene (reference sequence). The ends were cut back, 1 base at V and 6 bases at J, with 13 bases in the middle. CDR3 residues: CATSRAKGSVQPQHF. CDR3 nucleotides: TGTGCCACCAGCAGAGCAAAAGGGTCCGTTCAGCCCCAGCATTTT.

This chain links TRBV18 with TRBJ1-1; D is undetermined. The V gene's germline CDR1 is KGHSH and CDR2 LQKENI. V was cut by 5 bases and J by 4 bases, with 11 bases left in between. The CDR3 runs 13 residues. The CDR3 region is CASSASPGTEAFF. For the CDR3, the DNA is TGTGCCAGCTCAGCTTCTCCGGGCACTGAAGCTTTCTTT.

The chain links TRBV20-1 to TRBJ1-2; D unclear. CDR3 length: 14 residues. V was clipped by 5 bases and J by 2 bases, with 15 bases between them. CDR1 DFQATT and CDR2 SNEGSKA come from the germline V gene (reference sequence). The CDR3 DNA reads as TGCAGTGCTTCGCGACACGACGGGAACTATGGCTACACCTTC. This gives the protein CSASRHDGNYGYTF.